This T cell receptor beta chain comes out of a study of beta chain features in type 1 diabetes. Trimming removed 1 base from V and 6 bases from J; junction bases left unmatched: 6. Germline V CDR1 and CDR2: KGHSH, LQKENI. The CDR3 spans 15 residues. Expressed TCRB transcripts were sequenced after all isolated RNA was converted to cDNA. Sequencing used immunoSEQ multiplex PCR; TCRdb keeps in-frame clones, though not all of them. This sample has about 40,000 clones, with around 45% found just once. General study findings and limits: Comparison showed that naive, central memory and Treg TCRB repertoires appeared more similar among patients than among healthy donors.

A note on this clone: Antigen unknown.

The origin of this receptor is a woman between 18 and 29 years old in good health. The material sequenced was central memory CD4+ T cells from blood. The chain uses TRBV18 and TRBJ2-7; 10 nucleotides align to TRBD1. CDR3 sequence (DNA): TGTGCCAGCTCACCACTGGTGACAGGGGGCCTCGAGCAGTACTTC. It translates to CASSPLVTGGLEQYF. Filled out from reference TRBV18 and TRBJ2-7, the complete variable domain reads NAGVMQNPRHLVRRRGQEARLRCSPMKGHSHVYWYRQLPEEGLKFMVYLQKENIIDESGMPKERFSAEFPKEGPSILRIQQVVRGDSAAYFCASSPLVTGGLEQYFGPGTRLTVT.